The next 20 T cell receptor beta chains were all read from a single sample in a study of CD8+ T cells in alopecia areata. The treatment denotes: oral pan-JAK inhibitor, 5-10 mg twice daily. As part of sample collection, lesional scalp punch biopsies and peripheral blood were taken from alopecia areata patients. It was cDNA, reverse transcribed from extracted RNA, that served as the sequencing template. This table comes from immunoSEQ multiplex PCR, and its TCRdb copy is limited to in-frame clones, with some not included. The sample contains under 20,000 clones, 59% of which appear only once. Material: skin, obtained at week 4, from a patient treated with tofacitinib. These receptors were taken from a human donor with alopecia areata.

The gene calls are TRBV4-1 and TRBJ1-2; D uncertain. V gave up 0 bases and J gave up 5 bases, with 16 bases separating them. The germline gives CDR1 MGHRA, CDR2 YSYEKL. This CDR3 has 16 amino acids. CDR3: CASSQDSTTLGYGYTF. CDR3 DNA: TGCGCCAGCAGCCAAGATTCCACCACTTTGGGGTATGGCTACACCTTC.

This clone has more than one count but fewer than ten. The rearrangement joins TRBV29-1 to TRBJ1-2, with 8 bases matching TRBD1. The CDR3 contains 13 residues. V trimming: 1 base; J trimming: 7 bases; junction bases outside the gene matches: 5. The V gene's germline CDR1 is SQVTM and CDR2 ANQGSEA. In DNA form, the CDR3 reads TGCAGCGTTGAAGCCCCAGGGGGCCCTGGCTACACCTTC. Translation gives CSVEAPGGPGYTF.

The chain's CDR3 is CASRERSSYNSPLHF. The DNA of the CDR3 is TGTGCCAGCAGAGAAAGGAGCTCCTATAATTCACCCCTCCACTTT. V is TRBV6-1 and J is TRBJ1-6; D gene uncertain. CDR1 is MNHNS, CDR2 SASEGT, per germline. The CDR3 runs to 15 residues. V lost 6 bases and J lost 0, with 9 bases in between.

A single count supports this clone. The chain employs TRBV6-1 and TRBJ1-1; D is unclear. The CDR3 sequence is 11 residues long. V was shortened by 8 bases and J by 4 bases, with 8 bases between the two germline ends. CDR1 is MNHNS, CDR2 SASEGT, per germline. This CDR3 is CASSVVTEAFF. DNA of the CDR3: TGTGCCAGCTCAGTGGTCACTGAAGCTTTCTTT.

V gene TRBV20-1 combines with J gene TRBJ2-1; D unclear. The CDR3 sequence is 10 residues long. Trimming shortened V by 2 bases and J by 8 bases, and 4 bases separated the two germline ends. CDR1 is DFQATT and CDR2 is SNEGSKA in the germline V gene (reference sequence). CDR3 sequence (DNA): TGCAGTGCTAGACCGGATGAGCAGTTCTTC. Protein product: CSARPDEQFF.

This clone was detected a few times. This chain uses TRBV4-1 with TRBJ1-1; D perhaps matches TRBD1 (6 bases). CDR3 length: 14 residues. V lost 5 bases to trimming and J lost 5 bases, with 15 bases between them. The germline V gene encodes CDR1 MGHRA and CDR2 YSYEKL. The CDR3 DNA follows: TGCGCCAGCAGCAGAGGGTGGGGGGCTACTGAAGCTTTCTTT. Its protein product is CASSRGWGATEAFF.

The rearrangement uses TRBV6-4 and TRBJ2-2; 10 positions match TRBD1. There are 15 residues in the CDR3. Losses at the gene ends were 7 bases for V and 3 bases for J; bases not matched to a gene: 5. Germline values: CDR1 MRHNA, CDR2 SNTAGT. The CDR3 nucleotides read TGTGCCAGCAACTCCGGGACAGGGGACACCGGGGAGCTGTTTTTT. This encodes CASNSGTGDTGELFF.

This chain uses TRBV6-6 with TRBJ1-1, with D possibly TRBD1 on 6 matching bases. Trimming removed 8 bases at V and 3 bases at J, with 16 bases between. The CDR3 consists of 14 residues. Germline assignment: CDR1 MNHNY and CDR2 SVGAGI (reference sequence). DNA for the CDR3: TGTGCCAGCGGCGACTCGACAGGCCACACTGAAGCTTTCTTT. Amino acid sequence: CASGDSTGHTEAFF.

This clone was detected only a few times. This chain uses TRBV4-1 with TRBJ1-5; TRBD1 matches 8 bases. From germline, CDR1 is MGHRA and CDR2 YSYEKL. The trim removed 5 bases at V and 2 bases at J, leaving 5 bases unmatched. The CDR3 contains 15 residues. CDR3 sequence (DNA): TGCGCCAGCAGCGCACAGACAGGGGGCAATCAGCCCCAGCATTTT. Translation gives CASSAQTGGNQPQHF.

V usage is TRBV5-1 and J usage is TRBJ2-4; possible D gene TRBD2, 6 bases. Germline assignment: CDR1 SGHRS and CDR2 YFSETQ. CDR3 length equals 19 residues. V gave up 0 bases and J gave up 2 bases, with 21 bases separating them. This CDR3 reads CASSLEPRRGALTKNIQYF. The CDR3, as DNA: TGCGCCAGCAGCTTGGAACCGCGGAGGGGAGCCCTGACCAAAAACATTCAGTACTTC.

V is TRBV4-1 and J is TRBJ2-5; D remains unclear. Germline CDR1 reads MGHRA; CDR2 reads YSYEKL. The CDR3 sequence is 18 residues long. V was cut by 1 base and J by 4 bases, with 22 bases left in between. DNA for the CDR3: TGCGCCAGCAGCCAAGCCAACTTAGTGACCGTGGATTTAGAGACCCAGTACTTC. It is translated as CASSQANLVTVDLETQYF.

The J gene is TRBJ2-5, the V gene TRBV9; 10 nucleotides agree with TRBD2. The J call may be mistaken, given a closer DNA end match to TRBJ2-7. The length of the CDR3 is 14 residues. Germline CDR1 is SGDLS and CDR2 is YYNGEE. Here the CDR3 reads CASSVSGGYYEQYF. CDR3 coding DNA: TGTGCCAGCAGCGTTAGCGGGGGGTACTACGAGCAGTACTTC.

The gene calls are TRBV5-1 and TRBJ2-5; 14 bases map to TRBD2. V was pared by 4 bases and J by 2 bases, with 7 bases of the junction left unmatched. The CDR3 loop spans 17 amino acids. In germline, CDR1 is SGHRS, CDR2 YFSETQ. This CDR3 is CASSLGTSGGPQETQYF. The CDR3 DNA is TGCGCCAGCAGCCTCGGGACTAGCGGGGGCCCGCAAGAGACCCAGTACTTC.

The V gene is TRBV10-3, the J gene TRBJ1-5; 7 bases map to TRBD1. Per the germline V gene, CDR1 is ENHRY and CDR2 is SYGVKD. The CDR3 length is 17 residues. V trimming: 0 bases; J trimming: 1 base; junction bases outside the gene matches: 6. The CDR3 DNA is TGTGCCATCAGTGAGTCTGCGGGACAGTCCAGCAATCAGCCCCAGCATTTT. The encoded protein is CAISESAGQSSNQPQHF.

This clone occurred a few times. The junction shows a germline mismatch at one end, possibly a read error. The chain has TRBV7-9 and TRBJ2-5, with D possibly being TRBD2 (5 bases). The J call may be incorrect, as the DNA end agrees better with TRBJ2-7. The CDR3 totals 15 residues. CDR1 is SEHNR and CDR2 is FQNEAQ in the germline V gene (reference sequence). The CDR3 loop reads CASSPSVGSSYEQYF. As DNA, the CDR3 is TGCGCCAGCAGCCCCTCCGTGGGGAGCTCCTACGAGCAGTACTTC.

This clone was observed a single time. The chain joins TRBV6-5 to TRBJ1-5, with 9 bases lining up with TRBD1. Germline-derived CDR1 and CDR2 are MNHEY and SVGAGI. The V and J ends lost 5 bases and 7 bases, in that order; junction bases with no gene match: 3. The CDR3 has 13 amino acids. The CDR3 sequence: CASSLDRGQPQHF. The CDR3 region has the DNA TGTGCCAGCAGTCTGGACAGGGGACAGCCCCAGCATTTT.

A few counts support this clone. The V and J genes are TRBV7-9 and TRBJ2-7; possibly TRBD2 for D (5 bases). This CDR3 contains 13 residues. V was pared by 2 bases and J by 3 bases, with 8 bases between. The germline V gene has CDR1 SEHNR and CDR2 FQNEAQ (reference sequence). The CDR3 sequence: CASSLNEGYEQYF. In nucleotides, the CDR3 is TGTGCCAGCAGCTTAAATGAGGGCTACGAGCAGTACTTC.

The genes are TRBV2 and TRBJ1-6, with a possible D match to TRBD1 (6 bases). V was shortened by 4 bases and J by 0 bases, with 13 bases between the two germline ends. The CDR3 covers 17 residues. Germline V lookup: CDR1 SNHLY, CDR2 FYNNEI. The CDR3 loop is CASSGSGTFSYNSPLHF. In nucleotides, the CDR3 is TGTGCCAGCAGTGGATCCGGGACATTCTCCTATAATTCACCCCTCCACTTT.

J is TRBJ1-4 and V is TRBV4-3; 9 bases are shared with TRBD1. V trimming: 3 bases; J trimming: 5 bases; junction bases outside the gene matches: 7. Germline V gene data show CDR1 as LGHNA and CDR2 as YSLEER. The CDR3 is 16 amino acids. This chain's CDR3 is CASSQITGGRNEKLFF. For the CDR3, the DNA is TGCGCCAGCAGCCAGATCACAGGGGGCAGAAATGAAAAACTGTTTTTT.

This chain joins TRBV15 and TRBJ1-5; a weak D match, TRBD1 (6 bases). The V gene lost 2 bases and the J gene lost 5 bases, with 13 bases spanning the gap. Per germline, CDR1 LNHNV and CDR2 YYDKDF (reference sequence). CDR3 length: 15 residues. The CDR3: CATSRQGFADQPQHF. DNA for the CDR3: TGTGCCACCAGCAGACAGGGGTTCGCCGATCAGCCCCAGCATTTT.